Detailed here is one T cell receptor beta chain. V was clipped by 7 bases and J by 1 base, with 8 bases between them. This CDR3 comprises 13 residues. Germline CDR1 SNHLY, CDR2 FYNNEI. The sample belongs to a study of blood T cell repertoires in COVID-19. The wider study: The study drew acute and convalescent COVID-19 samples from the United States, Italy and Spain. T cells, B-cell-depleted T cells, or PBMCs supplied cDNA or gDNA.

Per the study methods: Researchers report that nucleated cell counts were estimated from reference gene primer amplification. The data were produced by immunoSEQ multiplex PCR, yet TCRdb's version contains in-frame clones alone and is incomplete. Clone size and V and J calls were adopted from that table, with D and trimming inferred from the DNA. The sample has approximately 91,000 clones, 75% to 85% seen once. The V call is TRBV2, the J call TRBJ2-1; tentatively, D is TRBD2 (6 bases). The TCR was taken from a man aged 65 to 85 with acute or convalescent COVID-19. The sequenced material came from peripheral blood. CDR3 loop: CASNSGSYNEQFF. In DNA, the CDR3 is TGTGCCAGCAACAGCGGGTCCTACAATGAGCAGTTCTTC.